This T cell receptor (beta chain) was sequenced in a study of early stage breast cancer tumors. CDR1 and CDR2 from the germline V gene are KGHSH and LQKENI. The CDR3 is made up of 17 amino acids. V lost 3 bases and J lost 4, with 19 bases in between. The study's findings and limits: Tumors had roughly 2.4-fold higher T cell density and higher clonality than adjacent normal breast tissue.

Turning to this clone: Antigen: not known.

TCRdb's table, derived via immunoSEQ multiplex PCR, lists solely in-frame clones and lacks some. The sample lists approximately 33,000 clones, roughly 80% occurring once. The source of this sequence is a person aged 35-50 years with breast cancer. The V and J genes are TRBV18 and TRBJ1-3; D remains unclear. What was sequenced was blood. This chain's CDR3 is CASSPPIEGIPGNTIYF. The CDR3 nucleotides read TGTGCCAGCTCACCCCCAATAGAGGGCATCCCCGGAAACACCATATATTTT.